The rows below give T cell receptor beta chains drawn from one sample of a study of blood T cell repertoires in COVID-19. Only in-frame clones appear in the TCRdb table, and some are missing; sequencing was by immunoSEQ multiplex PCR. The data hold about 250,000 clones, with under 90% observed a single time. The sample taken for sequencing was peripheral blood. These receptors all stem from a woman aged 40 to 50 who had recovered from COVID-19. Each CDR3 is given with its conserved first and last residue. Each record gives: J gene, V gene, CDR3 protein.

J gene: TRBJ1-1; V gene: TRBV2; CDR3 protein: CASNIGQVGTEAFF
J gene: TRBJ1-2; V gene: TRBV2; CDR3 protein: CASSVGGQGGGYTF
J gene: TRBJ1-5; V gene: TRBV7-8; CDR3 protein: CASSPRGATNQPQHF
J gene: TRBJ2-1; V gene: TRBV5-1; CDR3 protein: CASSKRLAGDTYNEQFF
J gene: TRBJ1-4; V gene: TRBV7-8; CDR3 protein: CASSPRGPQDPLSEKLFF
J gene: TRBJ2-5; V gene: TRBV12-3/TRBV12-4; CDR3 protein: CASRVEETQYF
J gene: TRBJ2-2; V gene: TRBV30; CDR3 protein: CAWSVWRTSDFRELFF
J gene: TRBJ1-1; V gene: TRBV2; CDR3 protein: CASSDLGPNTEAFF
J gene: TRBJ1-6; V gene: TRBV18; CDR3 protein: CASSSGNNSPLHF
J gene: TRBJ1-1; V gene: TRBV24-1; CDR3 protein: CATRGGANTEAFF
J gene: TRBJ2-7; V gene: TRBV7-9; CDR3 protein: CASSLEVGSSYEQYF
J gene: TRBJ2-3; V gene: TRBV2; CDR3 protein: CASSAQGTTGDTQYF
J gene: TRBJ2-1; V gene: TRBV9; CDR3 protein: CASSEGTSGSSYNEQFF
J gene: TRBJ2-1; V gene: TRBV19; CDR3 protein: CASSIHSGSPAGEQFF
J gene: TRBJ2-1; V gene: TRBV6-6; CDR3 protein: CASSYGQSYNEQFF
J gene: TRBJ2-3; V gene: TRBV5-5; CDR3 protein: CASSLESADTQYF
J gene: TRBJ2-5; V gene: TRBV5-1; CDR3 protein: CASSDPTGFGETQYF
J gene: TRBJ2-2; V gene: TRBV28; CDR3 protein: CASRTDRANTGELFF
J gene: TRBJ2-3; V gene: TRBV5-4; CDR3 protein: CASSGGLPDTQYF
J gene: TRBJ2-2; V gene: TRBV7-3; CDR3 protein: CASSSSNTGELFF
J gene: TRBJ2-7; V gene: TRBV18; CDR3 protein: CASSPDTEQYF
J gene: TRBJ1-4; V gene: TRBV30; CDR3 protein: CAWNRIGEKLFF
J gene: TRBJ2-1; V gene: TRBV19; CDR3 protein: CASSTGESYNEQFF
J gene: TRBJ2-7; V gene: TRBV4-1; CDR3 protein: CASSQRQGYEQYF
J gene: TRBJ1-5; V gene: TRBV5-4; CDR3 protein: CASSDTDRGGNQPQHF
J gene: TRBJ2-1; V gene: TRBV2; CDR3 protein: CASGTSGNNNEQFF
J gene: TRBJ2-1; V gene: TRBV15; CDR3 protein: CATSRARKWSRSYNEQFF
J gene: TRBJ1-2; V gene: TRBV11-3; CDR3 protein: CASSFSGFYGYTF
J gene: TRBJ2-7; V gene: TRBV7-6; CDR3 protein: CASSPVLTSHEQYF
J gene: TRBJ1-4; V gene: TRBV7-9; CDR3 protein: CASSHRTDDREKLFF
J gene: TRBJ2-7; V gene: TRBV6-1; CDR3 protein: CASSEAPFYEQYF
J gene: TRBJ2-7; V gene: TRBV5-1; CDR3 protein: CASSPDGGSAYEQYF
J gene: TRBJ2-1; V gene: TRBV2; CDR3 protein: CASRSGLGNEQFF
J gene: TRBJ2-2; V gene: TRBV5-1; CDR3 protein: CASSVVSGTGELFF
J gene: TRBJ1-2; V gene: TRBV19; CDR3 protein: CASKEQGAIYGYTF
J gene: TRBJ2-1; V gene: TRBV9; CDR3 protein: CASSSGRVDNEQFF
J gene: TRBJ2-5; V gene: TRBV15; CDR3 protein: CATSRDWAQETQYF
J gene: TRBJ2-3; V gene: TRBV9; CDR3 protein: CASSVAWGDSTDTQYF
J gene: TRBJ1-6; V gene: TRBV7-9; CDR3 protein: CASSLYSVEVGSPLHF
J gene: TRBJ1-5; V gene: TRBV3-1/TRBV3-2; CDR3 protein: CASSQGRSRQPQHF
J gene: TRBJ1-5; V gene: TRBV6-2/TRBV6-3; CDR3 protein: CASSDAGFGNQPQHF
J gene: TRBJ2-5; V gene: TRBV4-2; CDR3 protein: CASSLGTSGSGEETQYF
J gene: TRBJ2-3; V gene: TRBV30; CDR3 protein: CAWRQGWSTDTQYF